This TCR beta chain stems from a study of blood T cell repertoires in COVID-19. Across the study: Sources were T cells, B-cell-depleted T cells, or PBMCs; the material itself was cDNA or gDNA.

Worth noting for this clone: In the same sample, other DNA sequences code for this CDR3.

The germline gives CDR1 KGHSH, CDR2 LQKENI. The CDR3 sequence is 13 residues long. V was shortened by 6 bases and J by 3 bases, with 11 bases between the two germline ends. Living in about two dozen US areas, the participants were between roughly 18 and 90 years of age. The method was immunoSEQ multiplex PCR; TCRdb's version includes in-frame clones alone and lacks a portion of them. The table lists roughly 230,000 clones, 70% to 90% of them singletons. The sequence was collected from a woman in her forties or fifties who had been exposed to COVID-19. The sample consisted of PBMCs or T cells enriched from blood (not recorded which). V gene TRBV18 combines with J gene TRBJ1-1; D uncertain. The CDR3 is CASSLRVDTEAFF. CDR3 DNA: TGTGCCAGCTCCCTACGGGTGGACACTGAAGCTTTCTTT.